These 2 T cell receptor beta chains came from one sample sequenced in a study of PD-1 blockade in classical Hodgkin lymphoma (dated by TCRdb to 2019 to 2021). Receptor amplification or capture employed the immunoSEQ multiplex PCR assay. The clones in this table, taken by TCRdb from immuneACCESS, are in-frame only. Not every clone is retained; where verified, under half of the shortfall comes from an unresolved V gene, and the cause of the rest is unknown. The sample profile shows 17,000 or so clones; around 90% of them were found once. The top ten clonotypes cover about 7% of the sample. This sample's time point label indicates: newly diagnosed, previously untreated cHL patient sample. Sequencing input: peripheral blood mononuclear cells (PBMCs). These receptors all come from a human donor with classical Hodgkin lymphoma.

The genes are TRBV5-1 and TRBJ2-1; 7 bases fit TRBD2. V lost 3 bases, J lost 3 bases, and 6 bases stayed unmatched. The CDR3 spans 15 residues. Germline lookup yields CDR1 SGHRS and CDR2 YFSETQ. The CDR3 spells CASSSAGRIYNEQFF. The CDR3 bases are TGCGCCAGCAGCTCAGCGGGACGCATCTACAATGAGCAGTTCTTC. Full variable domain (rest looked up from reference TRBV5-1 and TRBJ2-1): KAGVTQTPRYLIKTRGQQVTLSCSPISGHRSVSWYQQTPGQGLQFLFEYFSETQRNKGNFPGRFSGRQFSNSRSEMNVSTLELGDSALYLCASSSAGRIYNEQFFGPGTRLTVL.

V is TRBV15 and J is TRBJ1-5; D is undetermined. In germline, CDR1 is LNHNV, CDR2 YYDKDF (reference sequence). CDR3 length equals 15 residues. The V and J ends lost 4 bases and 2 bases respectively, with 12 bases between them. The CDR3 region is CATSKAPPGNQPQHF. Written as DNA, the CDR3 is TGTGCCACCAGCAAAGCCCCGCCAGGCAATCAGCCCCAGCATTTT.